The present T cell receptor (beta chain) was sequenced within a study of T cells in Graves' hyperthyroidism and ophthalmopathy. V lost 7 bases to trimming and J lost 4 bases; unmatched junction nucleotides: 8. This CDR3 is built from 14 residues. The germline V gene has CDR1 SNHLY and CDR2 FYNNEI. TCR beta CDR3 region amplification was performed from RNA transcripts. First-round RT-PCR of the TCR CDR3 relied on the HTBI primer set. TCRdb reprocessed the multiplex PCR reads via MiXCR and lists one record per CDR3 protein. The repertoire holds 300,000 to 400,000 distinct CDR3 sequences, with around a sixth as singletons. There are a few counts of this clonotype.

The chain combines TRBV2 with TRBJ1-2; TRBD1 matches 8 bases. The receptor's source is a woman aged 45-65 years with Graves' hyperthyroidism. Material for sequencing was blood. The CDR3 coding sequence is TGTGCCAGCACGCTGACAGGGGCCGTCTATGGCTACACCTTC. It specifies CASTLTGAVYGYTF.